These T cell receptor beta chains were read from a single sample in a study of T cells in localized non-small cell lung cancer. The table came from immunoSEQ multiplex PCR; TCRdb's copy has only in-frame clones and leaves some out. This sample carries 70,000 to 75,000 clones, approximately 84% of them seen once, and the ten largest clones take 1% to 1.5%. The specimen comprised peripheral blood, sampled before any cancer treatment. Receptors originate from a female donor aged 60 or older with stage I lung adenocarcinoma. The CDR3 runs from the conserved cysteine through the conserved F or W. D genes are given only for firm matches. Rows give clone size only sometimes, using once, few, many, or a class for an expanded clone.

>TRBD1|-|TRBV28|TRBJ1-2
CASTGTDRPYGYTF
TGTGCCAGCACCGGCACGGACAGGCCCTATGGCTACACCTTC
>-|-|TRBV2|TRBJ2-1
CASSDQVGPATNEQFF
TGTGCCAGCAGTGATCAGGTGGGGCCGGCCACCAATGAGCAGTTCTTC
>-|-|TRBV6-1|TRBJ1-3
CASSWQQSSGNTIYF
TGTGCCAGCAGTTGGCAGCAGAGCTCTGGAAACACCATATATTTT
>-|-|TRBV5-1|TRBJ1-2
CASSPGTLYFYGYTF
TGCGCCAGCAGCCCCGGGACACTATACTTCTATGGCTACACCTTC
>-|-|TRBV6-6|TRBJ1-3
CASKDIQISGNTIYF
TGTGCCAGCAAGGACATTCAAATCTCTGGAAACACCATATATTTT
>TRBD1|-|TRBV7-9|TRBJ1-4
CASSPSGTGNEKLFF
TGTGCCAGCAGTCCCAGCGGGACAGGGAATGAAAAACTGTTTTTT
>-|few|TRBV19|TRBJ1-1
CASSNVESEAFF
TGTGCCAGTAGTAATGTGGAATCTGAAGCTTTCTTT
>-|-|TRBV11-2|TRBJ2-3
CASTMNRVGTDTQYF
TGTGCCAGCACCATGAACAGGGTGGGAACAGATACGCAGTATTTT
>-|once|TRBV11-1|TRBJ1-6
CASSFRDSPLHF
TGTGCCAGCAGCTTTAGAGATTCACCCCTCCACTTT
>TRBD2|-|TRBV7-9|TRBJ2-2
CASSPSLAVPSAGELFF
TGTGCCAGCAGCCCTTCCCTAGCGGTTCCCTCCGCCGGGGAGCTGTTTTTT
>TRBD2|once|TRBV5-5|TRBJ2-1
CASSSLTSGGDEQFF
TGTGCCAGCAGCTCCCTTACTAGCGGGGGCGATGAGCAGTTCTTC
>-|few|TRBV19|TRBJ1-1
CASKPLIDTEAFF
TGTGCCAGTAAACCCCTCATCGACACTGAAGCTTTCTTT
>-|-|TRBV18|TRBJ2-7
CASSPTGSGSHEQYF
TGTGCCAGCTCACCAACCGGGTCAGGGTCCCACGAGCAGTACTTC
>TRBD2|once|TRBV23-1|TRBJ2-1
CASSHPLRERGSYNEQFF
TGCGCCAGCAGTCATCCCCTGCGGGAGCGGGGGTCCTACAATGAGCAGTTCTTC
>-|-|TRBV5-1|TRBJ1-1
CASTFAGAGTEAFF
TGCGCCAGCACCTTCGCGGGGGCGGGGACTGAAGCTTTCTTT
>-|-|TRBV19|TRBJ1-4
CASMGGVATNEKLFF
TGTGCCAGTATGGGGGGGGTGGCAACTAATGAAAAACTGTTTTTT
>TRBD1|-|TRBV6-1|TRBJ2-7
CASSVGQGIYEQYF
TGTGCCAGCAGCGTCGGACAGGGGATCTACGAGCAGTACTTC
>-|-|TRBV11-1|TRBJ1-1
CASSLVREWIIDTEAFF
TGTGCCAGCAGCTTAGTCAGGGAATGGATAATCGACACTGAAGCTTTCTTT
>-|-|TRBV7-9|TRBJ2-7
CASSLGVLEVAYEQYF
TGTGCCAGCAGCTTAGGGGTATTGGAGGTAGCCTACGAGCAGTACTTC
>TRBD1|-|TRBV7-7|TRBJ2-1
CASSSAGGSYNEQFF
TGTGCCAGCAGCTCCGCAGGGGGCTCCTACAATGAGCAGTTCTTC
>TRBD2|-|TRBV5-1|TRBJ2-1
CASSSLAGGQNEQFF
TGCGCCAGCAGCTCACTAGCGGGGGGGCAAAATGAGCAGTTCTTC
>TRBD2|-|TRBV5-1|TRBJ2-5
CASRSDLGAGDETQYF
TGCGCCAGCAGATCTGACTTAGGAGCGGGGGATGAGACCCAGTACTTC
>TRBD1|-|TRBV9|TRBJ2-1
CASSVEPIQGARNEQFF
TGTGCCAGCAGCGTGGAGCCCATACAGGGGGCGCGGAATGAGCAGTTCTTC
>TRBD2|-|TRBV5-1|TRBJ2-1
CASSLTTSGAYNEQFF
TGCGCCAGCAGCCTGACGACTAGCGGGGCATACAATGAGCAGTTCTTC